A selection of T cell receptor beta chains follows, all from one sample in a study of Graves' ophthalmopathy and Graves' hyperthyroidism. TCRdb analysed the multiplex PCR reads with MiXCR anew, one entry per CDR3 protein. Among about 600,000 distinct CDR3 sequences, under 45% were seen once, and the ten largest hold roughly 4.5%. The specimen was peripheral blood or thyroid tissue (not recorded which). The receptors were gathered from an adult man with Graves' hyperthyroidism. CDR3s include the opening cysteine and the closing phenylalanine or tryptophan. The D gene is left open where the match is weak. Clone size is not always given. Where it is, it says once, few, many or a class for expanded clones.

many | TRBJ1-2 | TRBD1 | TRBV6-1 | CASSETGVGYGYTF | TGTGCCAGCAGTGAAACAGGGGTTGGCTATGGCTACACCTTC
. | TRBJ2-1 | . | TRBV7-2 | CASSLMAGDWNEQFF | TGTGCCAGCAGCTTAATGGCAGGGGATTGGAATGAGCAGTTCTTC
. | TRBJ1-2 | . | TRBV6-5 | CASSEAGRGGYTF | TGTGCCAGCAGTGAAGCGGGGCGGGGTGGCTACACCTTC
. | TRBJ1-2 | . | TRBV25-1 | CASRDPEGYGCTF | TGTGCCAGCAGGGACCCCGAGGGCTATGGCTGCACCTTC
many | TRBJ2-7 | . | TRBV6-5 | CASINRDWPYEQYF | TGTGCCAGCATTAACCGGGACTGGCCCTACGAGCAGTACTTC
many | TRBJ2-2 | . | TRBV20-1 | CSASSLAGELFF | TGCAGTGCTAGTTCGCTAGCCGGGGAGCTGTTTTTT
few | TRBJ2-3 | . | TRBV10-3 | CAISEASSADTQYF | TGTGCCATCAGTGAAGCTAGCTCGGCAGATACGCAGTATTTT
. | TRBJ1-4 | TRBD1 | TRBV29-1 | CSVLDRGTEKLFF | TGCAGCGTTCTGGACAGGGGTACTGAAAAACTGTTTTTT
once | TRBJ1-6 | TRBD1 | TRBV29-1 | CSPADRGNNSPLHF | TGCAGCCCAGCCGACAGGGGTAATAATTCACCCCTCCACTTT
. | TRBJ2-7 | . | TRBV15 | CATSRGRGGYYEQYF | TGTGCCACTAGCAGAGGTAGGGGGGGGTACTACGAGCAGTACTTC
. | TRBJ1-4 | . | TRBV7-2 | CASSASRTNTGEKLFF | TGTGCCAGCAGTGCTAGCAGGACGAACACCGGGGAAAAACTGTTTTTT
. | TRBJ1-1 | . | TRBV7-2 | CASSLGTVGNTEAFF | TGTGCCAGCAGCTTGGGGACTGTGGGGAACACTGAAGCTTTCTTT
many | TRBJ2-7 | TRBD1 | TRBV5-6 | CASNPGAGTGAYEQYF | TGTGCCAGCAATCCGGGGGCTGGGACAGGGGCCTACGAGCAGTACTTC
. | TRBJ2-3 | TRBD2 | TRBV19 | CASSMTSGSTDTQYF | TGTGCCAGTAGTATGACTAGCGGAAGCACAGATACGCAGTATTTT
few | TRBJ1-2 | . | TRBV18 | CASSPLDSANYGYTF | TGTGCCAGCTCACCATTGGACAGCGCTAACTATGGCTACACCTTC
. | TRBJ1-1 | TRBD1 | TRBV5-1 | CASRMGQGNTGAFF | TGCGCCAGCAGGATGGGACAGGGTAACACTGGGGCTTTCTTT
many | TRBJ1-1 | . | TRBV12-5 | CASGFHGDTEAFF | TGTGCTAGTGGTTTCCACGGAGACACTGAAGCTTTCTTT
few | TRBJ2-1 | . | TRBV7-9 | CASSRDQSGDEQFF | TGTGCCAGCAGTCGTGATCAGTCGGGCGATGAGCAGTTCTTC
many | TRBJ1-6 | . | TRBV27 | CASSFSRDSPLHF | TGTGCCAGCAGTTTCAGCCGGGATTCACCCCTCCACTTT
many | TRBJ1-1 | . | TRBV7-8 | CASSLAGDGLLNTEAFF | TGTGCCAGCAGCTTAGCGGGGGACGGGTTACTGAACACTGAAGCTTTCTTT
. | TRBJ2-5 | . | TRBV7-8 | CASSLRSTPRETQYF | TGTGCCAGCAGCTTAAGATCGACCCCAAGGGAGACCCAGTACTTC
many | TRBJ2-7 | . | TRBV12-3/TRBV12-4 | CASSFSGRSYEQYF | TGTGCCAGCAGTTTTTCAGGCCGCTCATACGAGCAGTACTTC
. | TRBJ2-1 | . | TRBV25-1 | CASSLESVAYNEQFF | TGTGCCAGCAGCTTGGAGTCAGTCGCCTACAATGAGCAGTTCTTC
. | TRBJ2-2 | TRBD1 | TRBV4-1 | CASSQPTGAGTGELFF | TGCGCCAGCAGCCAGCCCACAGGGGCAGGGACCGGGGAGCTGTTTTTT
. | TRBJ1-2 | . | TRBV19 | CASSIDIRTTNYGYTF | TGTGCCAGTAGTATAGATATCAGAACAACTAACTATGGCTACACCTTC
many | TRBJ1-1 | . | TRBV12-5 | CASGKPKTMNTEAFF | TGTGCTAGTGGCAAACCAAAGACCATGAACACTGAAGCTTTCTTT
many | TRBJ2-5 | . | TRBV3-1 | CASSQDYGWETQYF | TGTGCCAGCAGCCAAGACTATGGGTGGGAGACCCAGTACTTC
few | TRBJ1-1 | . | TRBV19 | CASGSLGPEAFF | TGTGCCAGTGGCTCTCTGGGACCTGAAGCTTTCTTT
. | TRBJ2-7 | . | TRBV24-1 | CATSELTGTYEQYF | TGTGCCACCAGCGAGCTCACGGGGACGTACGAGCAGTACTTC
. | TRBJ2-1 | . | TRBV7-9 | CATSRGGLNWEQFF | TGTGCCACCAGCCGAGGGGGACTCAACTGGGAGCAGTTCTTC
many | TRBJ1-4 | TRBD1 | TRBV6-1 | CASKRDRSNEKLFF | TGTGCCAGCAAGCGGGACAGGTCAAATGAAAAACTGTTTTTT
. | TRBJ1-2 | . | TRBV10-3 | CASSESFFQGGYGYTF | TGTGCCAGCAGTGAATCCTTTTTTCAGGGAGGTTATGGCTACACCTTC
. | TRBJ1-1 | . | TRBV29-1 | CSVEVSRGHTEAFF | TGCAGCGTTGAAGTAAGTAGGGGTCACACTGAAGCTTTCTTT
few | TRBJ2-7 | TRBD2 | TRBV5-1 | CASSLVRSSGTYEQYF | TGCGCCAGCAGCTTGGTGAGGTCTAGCGGGACCTACGAGCAGTACTTC
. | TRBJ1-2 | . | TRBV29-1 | CSIDRLSPYGYTF | TGCAGTATAGACAGGCTGAGCCCCTATGGCTACACCTTC
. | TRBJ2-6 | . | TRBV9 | CASSVELGSSGANVLTF | TGTGCCAGCAGCGTAGAATTAGGATCCTCCGGGGCCAACGTCCTGACTTTC
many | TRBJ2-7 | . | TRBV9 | CASSVALAGYHEQYF | TGTGCCAGCAGCGTAGCTCTGGCAGGGTACCACGAGCAGTACTTC
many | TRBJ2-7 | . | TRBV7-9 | CASSMASYEQYF | TGTGCCAGCAGTATGGCGAGCTACGAGCAGTACTTC
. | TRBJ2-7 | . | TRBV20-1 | CSLALSYEQYF | TGCAGCTTAGCGTTGTCCTACGAGCAGTACTTC
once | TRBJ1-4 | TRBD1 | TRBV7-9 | CASNPTGRAANEKLFF | TGTGCCAGCAACCCGACAGGGAGGGCGGCTAATGAAAAACTGTTTTTT
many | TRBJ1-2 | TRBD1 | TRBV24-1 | CATSDPSTGGYGYTF | TGTGCCACCAGTGATCCTTCGACAGGGGGCTATGGCTACACCTTC
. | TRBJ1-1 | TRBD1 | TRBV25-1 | CASPVDRGQNTEAFF | TGTGCTAGCCCCGTCGACAGGGGCCAAAACACTGAAGCTTTCTTT
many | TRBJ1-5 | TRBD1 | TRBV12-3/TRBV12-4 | CASSPMTGGLGQPQHF | TGTGCCAGCAGTCCTATGACAGGGGGGTTGGGTCAGCCCCAGCATTTT
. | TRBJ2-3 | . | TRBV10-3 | CAISETGTSTDTQYF | TGTGCCATCAGTGAGACAGGGACTAGCACAGATACGCAGTATTTT
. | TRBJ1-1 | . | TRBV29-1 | CSVEGRHEAFF | TGCAGCGTTGAAGGCCGGCATGAAGCTTTCTTT
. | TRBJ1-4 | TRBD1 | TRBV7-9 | CAPIDEGASNEKLFF | TGTGCTCCGATCGACGAGGGGGCATCTAATGAAAAACTGTTTTTT
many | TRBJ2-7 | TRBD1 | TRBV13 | CASSVGTGGRQYF | TGTGCCAGCAGCGTAGGGACAGGGGGCCGGCAGTACTTC
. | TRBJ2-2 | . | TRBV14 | CASSQGPPGELFF | TGTGCCAGCAGCCAAGGTCCCCCCGGGGAGCTGTTTTTT
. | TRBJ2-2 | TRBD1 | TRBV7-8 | CASNPTGGWTGELFF | TGTGCCAGCAACCCAACAGGGGGCTGGACCGGGGAGCTGTTTTTT
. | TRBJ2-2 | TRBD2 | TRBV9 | CASTFSGGGTGELFF | TGTGCCAGCACCTTTAGCGGGGGCGGCACCGGGGAGCTGTTTTTT
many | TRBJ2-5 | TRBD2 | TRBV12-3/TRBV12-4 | CASSLGGTSRIETQYF | TGTGCCAGCAGTCTAGGTGGGACTAGCAGGATCGAGACCCAGTACTTC
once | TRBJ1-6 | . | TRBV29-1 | CSVGRGGSGSPLHF | TGCAGCGTTGGAAGGGGAGGTTCGGGGTCACCCCTCCACTTT
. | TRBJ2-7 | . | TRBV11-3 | CASSLDHSGFPYEQYF | TGTGCCAGCAGCTTAGATCACAGCGGTTTCCCCTACGAGCAGTACTTC
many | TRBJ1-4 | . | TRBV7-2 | CASSLEGAGEKLFF | TGTGCCAGCAGCTTAGAAGGGGCGGGCGAAAAACTGTTTTTT
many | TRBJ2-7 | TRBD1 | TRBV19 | CASSPRGGTGSGEQYF | TGTGCCAGTAGTCCTAGAGGGGGGACAGGGTCGGGCGAGCAGTACTTC
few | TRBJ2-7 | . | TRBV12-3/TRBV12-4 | CASSLSYREFPLSYEQYF | TGTGCCAGCAGTTTATCGTACAGGGAATTCCCTTTATCCTACGAGCAGTACTTC
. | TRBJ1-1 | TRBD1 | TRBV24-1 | CATRDRGITEAFF | TGTGCCACCAGAGACAGGGGGATCACTGAAGCTTTCTTT
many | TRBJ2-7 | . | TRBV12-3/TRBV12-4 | CASSRLNEQYF | TGTGCCAGCAGCCGACTAAACGAGCAGTACTTC
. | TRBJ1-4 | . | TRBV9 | CASSEVSGNEKLFF | TGTGCCAGCAGTGAAGTTAGCGGTAATGAAAAACTGTTTTTT